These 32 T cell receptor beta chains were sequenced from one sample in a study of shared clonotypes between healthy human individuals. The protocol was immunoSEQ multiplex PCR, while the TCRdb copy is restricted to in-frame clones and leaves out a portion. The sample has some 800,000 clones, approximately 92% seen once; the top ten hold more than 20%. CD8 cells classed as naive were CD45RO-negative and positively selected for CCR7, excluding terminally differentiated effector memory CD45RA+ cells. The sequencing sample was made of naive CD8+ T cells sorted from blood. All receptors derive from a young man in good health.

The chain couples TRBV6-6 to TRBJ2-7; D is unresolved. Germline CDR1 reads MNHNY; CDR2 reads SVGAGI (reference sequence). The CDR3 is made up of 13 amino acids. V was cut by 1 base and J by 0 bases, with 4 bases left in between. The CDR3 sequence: CASSYYTSYEQYF. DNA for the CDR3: TGTGCCAGCAGTTACTACACCTCCTACGAGCAGTACTTC.

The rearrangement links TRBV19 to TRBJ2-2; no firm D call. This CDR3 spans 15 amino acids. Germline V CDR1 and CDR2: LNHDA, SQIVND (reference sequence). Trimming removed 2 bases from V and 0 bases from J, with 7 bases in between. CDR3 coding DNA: TGTGCCAGTAGTATACAGGTCTCGAACACCGGGGAGCTGTTTTTT. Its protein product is CASSIQVSNTGELFF.

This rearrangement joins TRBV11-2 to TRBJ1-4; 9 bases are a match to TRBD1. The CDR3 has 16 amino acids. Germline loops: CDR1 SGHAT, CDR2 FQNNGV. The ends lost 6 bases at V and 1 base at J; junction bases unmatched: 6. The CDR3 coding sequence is TGTGCCAGCAGATGGGGACAGGGTGGAACTAATGAAAAACTGTTTTTT. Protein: CASRWGQGGTNEKLFF.

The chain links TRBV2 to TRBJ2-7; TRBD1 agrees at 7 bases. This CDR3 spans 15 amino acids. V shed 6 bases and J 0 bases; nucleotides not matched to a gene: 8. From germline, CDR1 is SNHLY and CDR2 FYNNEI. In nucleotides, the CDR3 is TGTGCCAGCAGGAGGGGACAGTTAAGCTCCTACGAGCAGTACTTC. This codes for CASRRGQLSSYEQYF.

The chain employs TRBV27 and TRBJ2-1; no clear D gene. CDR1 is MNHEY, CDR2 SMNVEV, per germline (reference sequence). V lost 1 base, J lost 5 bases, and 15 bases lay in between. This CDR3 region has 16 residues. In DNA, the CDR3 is TGTGCCAGCAGTTTATTACCAGGATGGGAAAACAATGAGCAGTTCTTC. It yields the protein CASSLLPGWENNEQFF.

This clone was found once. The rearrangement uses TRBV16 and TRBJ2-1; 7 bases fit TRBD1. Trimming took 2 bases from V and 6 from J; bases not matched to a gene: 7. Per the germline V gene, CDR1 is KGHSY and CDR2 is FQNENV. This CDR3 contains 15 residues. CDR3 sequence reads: CASSQLHSGGNEQFF. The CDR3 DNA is TGTGCCAGCAGCCAACTACACTCAGGGGGCAATGAGCAGTTCTTC.

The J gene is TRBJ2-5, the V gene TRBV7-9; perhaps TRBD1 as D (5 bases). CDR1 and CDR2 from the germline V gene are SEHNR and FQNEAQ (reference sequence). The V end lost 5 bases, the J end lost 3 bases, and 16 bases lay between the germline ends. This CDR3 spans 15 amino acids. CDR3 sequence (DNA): TGTGCCAGCAGCCGGGTAGATAGGGGCGAAGAGACCCAGTACTTC. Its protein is CASSRVDRGEETQYF. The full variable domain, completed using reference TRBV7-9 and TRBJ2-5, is DTGVSQNPRHKITKRGQNVTFRCDPISEHNRLYWYRQTLGQGPEFLTYFQNEAQLEKSRLLSDRFSAERPKGSFSTLEIQRTEQGDSAMYLCASSRVDRGEETQYFGPGTRLLVL.

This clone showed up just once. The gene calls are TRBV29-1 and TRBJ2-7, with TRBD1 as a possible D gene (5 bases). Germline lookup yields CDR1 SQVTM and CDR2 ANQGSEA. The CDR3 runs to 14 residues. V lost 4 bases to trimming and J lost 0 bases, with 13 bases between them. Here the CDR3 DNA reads TGCAGCGTTGTACGCGACAGCGACTCCTACGAGCAGTACTTC. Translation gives CSVVRDSDSYEQYF.

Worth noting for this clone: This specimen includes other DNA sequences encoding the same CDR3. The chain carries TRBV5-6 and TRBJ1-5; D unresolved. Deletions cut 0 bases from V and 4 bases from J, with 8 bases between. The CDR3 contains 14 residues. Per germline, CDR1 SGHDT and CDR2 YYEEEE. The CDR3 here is CASSLGAGNQPQHF. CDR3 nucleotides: TGTGCCAGCAGCTTGGGGGCGGGGAATCAGCCCCAGCATTTT. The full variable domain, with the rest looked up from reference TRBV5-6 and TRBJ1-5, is DAGVTQSPTHLIKTRGQQVTLRCSPKSGHDTVSWYQQALGQGPQFIFQYYEEEERQRGNFPDRFSGHQFPNYSSELNVNALLLGDSALYLCASSLGAGNQPQHFGDGTRLSIL.

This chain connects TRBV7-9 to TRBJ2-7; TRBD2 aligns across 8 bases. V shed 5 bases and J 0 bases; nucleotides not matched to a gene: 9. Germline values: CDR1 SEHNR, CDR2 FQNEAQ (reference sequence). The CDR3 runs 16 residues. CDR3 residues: CASSPREGGSSYEQYF. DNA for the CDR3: TGTGCCAGCAGCCCCCGGGAGGGGGGGAGCTCCTACGAGCAGTACTTC.

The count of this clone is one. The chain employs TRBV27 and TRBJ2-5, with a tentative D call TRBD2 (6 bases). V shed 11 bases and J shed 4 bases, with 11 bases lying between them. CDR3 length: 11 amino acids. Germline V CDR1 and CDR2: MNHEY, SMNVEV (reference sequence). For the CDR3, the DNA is TGTGCCGCGGGGCGGGTAGAGACCCAGTACTTC. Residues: CAAGRVETQYF.

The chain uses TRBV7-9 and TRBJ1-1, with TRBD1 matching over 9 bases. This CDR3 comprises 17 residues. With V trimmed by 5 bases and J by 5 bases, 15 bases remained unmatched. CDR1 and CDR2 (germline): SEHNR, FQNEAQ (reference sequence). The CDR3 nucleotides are TGTGCCAGCAGCCCCATGGCCTTCGGGGACAGGGATACTGAAGCTTTCTTT. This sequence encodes CASSPMAFGDRDTEAFF. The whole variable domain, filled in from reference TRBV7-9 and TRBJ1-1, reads DTGVSQNPRHKITKRGQNVTFRCDPISEHNRLYWYRQTLGQGPEFLTYFQNEAQLEKSRLLSDRFSAERPKGSFSTLEIQRTEQGDSAMYLCASSPMAFGDRDTEAFFGQGTRLTVV.

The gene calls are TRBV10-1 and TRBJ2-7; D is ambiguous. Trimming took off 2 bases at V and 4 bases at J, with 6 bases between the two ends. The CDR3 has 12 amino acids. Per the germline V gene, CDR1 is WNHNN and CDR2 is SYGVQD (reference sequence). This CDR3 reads CASSEDLYEQYF. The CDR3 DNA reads TGCGCCAGCAGTGAGGACCTTTACGAGCAGTACTTC.

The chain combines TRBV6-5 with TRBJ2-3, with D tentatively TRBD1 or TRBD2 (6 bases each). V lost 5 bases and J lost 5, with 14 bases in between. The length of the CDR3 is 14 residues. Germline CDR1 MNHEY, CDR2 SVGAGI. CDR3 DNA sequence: TGTGCCAGCAGTCCCGGAGAGGGGGGAGATACGCAGTATTTT. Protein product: CASSPGEGGDTQYF.

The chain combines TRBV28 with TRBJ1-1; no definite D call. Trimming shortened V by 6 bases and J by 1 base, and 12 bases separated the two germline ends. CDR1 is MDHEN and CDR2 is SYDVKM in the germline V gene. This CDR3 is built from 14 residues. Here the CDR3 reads CASRRSDENTEAFF. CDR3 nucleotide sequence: TGTGCCAGCAGGCGGTCCGACGAGAACACTGAAGCTTTCTTT.

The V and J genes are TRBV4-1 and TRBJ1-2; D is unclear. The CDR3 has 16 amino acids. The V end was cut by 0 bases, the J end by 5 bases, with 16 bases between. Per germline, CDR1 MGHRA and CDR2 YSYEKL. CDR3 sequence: CASSQDLLEGVYGYTF. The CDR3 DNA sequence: TGCGCCAGCAGCCAAGATCTGTTAGAAGGAGTGTATGGCTACACCTTC.

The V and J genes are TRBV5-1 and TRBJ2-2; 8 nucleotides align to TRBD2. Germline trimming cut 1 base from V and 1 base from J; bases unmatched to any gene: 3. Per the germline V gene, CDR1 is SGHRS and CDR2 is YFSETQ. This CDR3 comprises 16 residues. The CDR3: CASSLRSGGNTGELFF. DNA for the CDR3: TGCGCCAGCAGCTTGAGAAGCGGGGGGAACACCGGGGAGCTGTTTTTT.

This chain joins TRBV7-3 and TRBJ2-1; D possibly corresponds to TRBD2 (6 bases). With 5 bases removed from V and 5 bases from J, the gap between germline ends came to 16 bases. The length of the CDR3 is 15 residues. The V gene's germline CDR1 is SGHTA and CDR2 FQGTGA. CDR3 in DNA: TGTGCCAGCAGCACCTTAGCGGCCCAAAACAATGAGCAGTTCTTC. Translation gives CASSTLAAQNNEQFF. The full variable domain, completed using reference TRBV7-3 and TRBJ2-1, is GAGVSQTPSNKVTEKGKYVELRCDPISGHTALYWYRQSLGQGPEFLIYFQGTGAADDSGLPNDRFFAVRPEGSVSTLKIQRTERGDSAVYLCASSTLAAQNNEQFFGPGTRLTVL.

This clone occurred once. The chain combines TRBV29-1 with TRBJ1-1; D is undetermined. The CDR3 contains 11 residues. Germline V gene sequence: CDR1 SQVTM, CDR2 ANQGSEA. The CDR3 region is CVGTENTEAFF. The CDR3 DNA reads TGCGTCGGCACAGAAAACACTGAAGCTTTCTTT.

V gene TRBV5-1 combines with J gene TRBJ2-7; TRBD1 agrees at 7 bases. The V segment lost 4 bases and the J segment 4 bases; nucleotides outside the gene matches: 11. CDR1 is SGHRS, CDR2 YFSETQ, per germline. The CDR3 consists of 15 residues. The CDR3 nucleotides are TGCGCCAGCAGCGATCCGGGACAGACGCCTTACGAGCAGTACTTC. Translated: CASSDPGQTPYEQYF.

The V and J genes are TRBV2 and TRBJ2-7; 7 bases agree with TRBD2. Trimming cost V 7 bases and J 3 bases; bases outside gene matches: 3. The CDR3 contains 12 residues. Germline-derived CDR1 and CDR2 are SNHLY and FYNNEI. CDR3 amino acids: CASKGGYYEQYF. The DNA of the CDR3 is TGTGCCAGCAAGGGAGGGTACTACGAGCAGTACTTC.

The CDR3 reads CASSLAGGSAYNEQFF. The CDR3 region has the DNA TGTGCCAGCAGCTTAGCGGGGGGAAGTGCTTACAATGAGCAGTTCTTC. The rearrangement links TRBV7-9 to TRBJ2-1, with D possibly TRBD2 on 6 matching bases. Germline CDR1 SEHNR, CDR2 FQNEAQ (reference sequence). V lost 0 bases and J lost 4, with 13 bases in between. CDR3 length: 16 amino acids.

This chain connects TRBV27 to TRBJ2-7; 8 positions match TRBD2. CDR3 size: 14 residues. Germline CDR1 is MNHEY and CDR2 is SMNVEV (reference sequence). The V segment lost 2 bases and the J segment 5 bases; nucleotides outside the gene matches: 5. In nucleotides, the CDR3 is TGTGCCAGCAGTTTACAAGCGGGAGTCCACGAGCAGTACTTC. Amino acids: CASSLQAGVHEQYF.

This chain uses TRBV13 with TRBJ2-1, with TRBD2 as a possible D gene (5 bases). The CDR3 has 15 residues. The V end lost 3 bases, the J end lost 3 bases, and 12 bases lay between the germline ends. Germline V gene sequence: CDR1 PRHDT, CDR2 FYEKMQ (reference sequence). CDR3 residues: CASSFSTGIYNEQFF. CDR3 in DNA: TGTGCCAGCAGCTTCTCCACCGGGATCTACAATGAGCAGTTCTTC.

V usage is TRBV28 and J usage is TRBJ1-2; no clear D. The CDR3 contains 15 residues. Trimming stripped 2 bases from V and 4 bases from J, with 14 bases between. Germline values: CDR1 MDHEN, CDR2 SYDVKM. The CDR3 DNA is TGTGCCAGCAGTTTAGTGGAGGACGGCCCCTATGGCTACACCTTC. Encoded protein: CASSLVEDGPYGYTF.

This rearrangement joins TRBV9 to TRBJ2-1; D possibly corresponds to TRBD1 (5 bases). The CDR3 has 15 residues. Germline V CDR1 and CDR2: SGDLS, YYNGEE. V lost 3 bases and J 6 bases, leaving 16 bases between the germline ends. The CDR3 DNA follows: TGTGCCAGCAGCGGCGAGCTTTGGGGCCCCAATGAGCAGTTCTTC. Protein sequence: CASSGELWGPNEQFF.

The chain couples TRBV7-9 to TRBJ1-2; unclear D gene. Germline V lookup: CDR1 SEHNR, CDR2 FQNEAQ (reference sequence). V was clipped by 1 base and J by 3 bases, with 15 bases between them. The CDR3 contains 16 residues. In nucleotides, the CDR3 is TGTGCCAGCAGCTTAGGAGCCACGGGCGGCGACTATGGCTACACCTTC. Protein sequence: CASSLGATGGDYGYTF.

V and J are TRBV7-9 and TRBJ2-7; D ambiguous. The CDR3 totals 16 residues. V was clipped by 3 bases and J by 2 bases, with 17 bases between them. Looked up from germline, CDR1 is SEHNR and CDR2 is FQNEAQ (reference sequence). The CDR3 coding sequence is TGTGCCAGCAGCTTCCCCGAGGACCGCCGAACCTACGAGCAGTACTTC. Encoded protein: CASSFPEDRRTYEQYF.

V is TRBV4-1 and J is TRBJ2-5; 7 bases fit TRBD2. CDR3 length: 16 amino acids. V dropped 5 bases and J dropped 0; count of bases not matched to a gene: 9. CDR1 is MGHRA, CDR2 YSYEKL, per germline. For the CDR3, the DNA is TGCGCCAGCAGCGAAAGGTCAGCGGGGTACCAAGAGACCCAGTACTTC. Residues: CASSERSAGYQETQYF.

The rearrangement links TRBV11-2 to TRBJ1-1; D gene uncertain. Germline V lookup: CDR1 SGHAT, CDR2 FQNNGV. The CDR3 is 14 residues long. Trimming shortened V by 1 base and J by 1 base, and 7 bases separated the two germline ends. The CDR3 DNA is TGTGCCAGCAGCTTAGGGCTGAGGAACACTGAAGCTTTCTTT. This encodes CASSLGLRNTEAFF.

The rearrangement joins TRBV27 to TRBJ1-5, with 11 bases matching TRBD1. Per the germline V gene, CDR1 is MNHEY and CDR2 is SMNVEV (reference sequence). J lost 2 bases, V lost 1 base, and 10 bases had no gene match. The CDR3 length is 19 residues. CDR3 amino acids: CASSLFGTGGVFRNQPQHF. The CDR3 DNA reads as TGTGCCAGCAGTTTATTCGGGACAGGGGGAGTCTTTCGCAATCAGCCCCAGCATTTT.

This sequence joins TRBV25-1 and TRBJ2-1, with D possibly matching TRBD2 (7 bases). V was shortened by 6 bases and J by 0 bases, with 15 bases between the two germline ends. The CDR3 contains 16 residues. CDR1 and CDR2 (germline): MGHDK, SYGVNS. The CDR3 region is CASSEGRGHSYNEQFF. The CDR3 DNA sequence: TGTGCCAGCAGCGAGGGGCGGGGGCACTCCTACAATGAGCAGTTCTTC. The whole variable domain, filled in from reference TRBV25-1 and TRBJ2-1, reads EADIYQTPRYLVIGTGKKITLECSQTMGHDKMYWYQQDPGMELHLIHYSYGVNSTEKGDLSSESTVSRIRTEHFPLTLESARPSHTSQYLCASSEGRGHSYNEQFFGPGTRLTVL.